The T cell receptor (beta chain) under discussion was sequenced for a study of cytotoxic CD8 clonotypes in ibrutinib-treated CLL (dated by TCRdb to 2020 to 2023). For context, the study as a whole: The cohort included approximately 15 treatment-naive and roughly ten relapsed/refractory patients; approximately 17 were IGHV unmutated. Responses were partial in about 25 patients and complete in 2; after median roughly 69 months follow-up, approximately 15 stayed in remission and 12 progressed. Response samples were obtained after a median of about 13 months of treatment, with a range of roughly 6 to 40 months. On average, each sample had a few hundred thousand productive templates and around 100,000 productive rearrangements. Of the approximately 87 participants in the trial, roughly 26 had longitudinal samples available. Cryopreserved peripheral blood mononuclear cells were obtained before treatment, at response, and at either sustained remission or disease progression. Every remission and progressive disease sample was obtained while ibrutinib was still being received by the patients. Paper-wide results and their limitations: Sampling times were not matched between patients in sustained remission and patients whose disease was progressing, and lymph node repertoires were not examined. Public clonotypes were rare and either shrank or stayed stable during treatment, and the rise in clonality at ibrutinib response reflected expansion of private clonotypes. An increase in clonality was observed at ibrutinib response, with clonality remaining stable during sustained remission and falling back toward baseline at progression. Baseline clonality was found to be higher than that of age-matched healthy donors and was strongly correlated with circulating CD8+ T-cell counts.

The meaning of the sample's time point label: about a year on ibrutinib. For TCR beta library preparation, roughly 1.8 micrograms of genomic DNA was extracted from cryopreserved PBMCs. Longitudinal blood samples from CLL patients on ibrutinib monotherapy were analyzed using high-throughput TCR beta sequencing. The patients took part in an open-label, single-center phase 2 trial of ibrutinib monotherapy. A word on this clone: Its antigen is unknown. The input lacks base qualities; no much larger clone sits a single base away.

V lost 5 bases and J lost 4 bases; the stretch between them is 8 bases long. Measured from the cysteine to the phenylalanine, the CDR3 is 12 residues long. Of all the DNA, just the CDR3 is kept, 36 bases in frame from base 1. CDR1 and CDR2 (MDHEN, SYDVKM) derive from the germline V gene. On a MiSeq, deep resolution sequencing aimed for a depth between 1 in 1 million and 1 in 200,000 T cells, with each clonotype covered 10x on average. The immunoSEQ hsTCRB Kit was used to generate the TCR beta libraries. In the original analysis: The data were analyzed with ImmunoSEQ Analyzer and ImmunoSEQ Data Assistant, and V, D and J gene assignments followed IMGT definitions. Clonality was computed as one minus normalized Shannon entropy of productive rearrangement frequencies, ranging from 0 to 1. Only overrepresented clonotypes making up at least 0.05% of each patient's repertoire were included in the public clonotype analysis. Roughly 13 age-matched healthy donor repertoires from immuneACCESS served as clonality controls. This is the immuneACCESS table as TCRdb keeps it, with only in-frame sequences that have V and J called. A part of the clones is gone; compared with another copy, unresolved V genes explain less than half, and the rest is unexplained. V, J and clone size are those of that table, while D and trimming were read from the DNA. For this sample the table gives about 140,000 clones, of which 60% to 80% were detected only once. 25% to 35% of the sample is in the top ten clones.

Sequenced material: PBMCs, taken after 12 months of ibrutinib treatment. The clonotype comes from a human donor with chronic lymphocytic leukemia. In this chain, TRBV28 is recombined with TRBJ1-2; there is no confident call for the D gene. This receptor has the CDR3 CASSLTTYGYTF. The DNA sequence reads TGTGCCAGCAGTCTGACTACCTATGGCTACACCTTC.